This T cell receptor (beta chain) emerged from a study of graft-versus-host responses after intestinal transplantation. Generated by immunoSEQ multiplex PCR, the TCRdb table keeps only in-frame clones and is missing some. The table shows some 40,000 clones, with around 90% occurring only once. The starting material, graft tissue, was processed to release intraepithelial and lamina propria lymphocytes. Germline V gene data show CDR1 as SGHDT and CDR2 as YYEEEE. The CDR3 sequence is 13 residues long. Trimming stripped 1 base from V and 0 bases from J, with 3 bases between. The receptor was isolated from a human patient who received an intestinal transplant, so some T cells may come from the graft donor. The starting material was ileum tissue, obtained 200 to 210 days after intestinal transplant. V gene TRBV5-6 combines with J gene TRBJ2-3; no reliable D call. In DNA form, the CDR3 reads TGTGCCAGCAGCTTGACGAGCACAGATACGCAGTATTTT. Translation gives CASSLTSTDTQYF.